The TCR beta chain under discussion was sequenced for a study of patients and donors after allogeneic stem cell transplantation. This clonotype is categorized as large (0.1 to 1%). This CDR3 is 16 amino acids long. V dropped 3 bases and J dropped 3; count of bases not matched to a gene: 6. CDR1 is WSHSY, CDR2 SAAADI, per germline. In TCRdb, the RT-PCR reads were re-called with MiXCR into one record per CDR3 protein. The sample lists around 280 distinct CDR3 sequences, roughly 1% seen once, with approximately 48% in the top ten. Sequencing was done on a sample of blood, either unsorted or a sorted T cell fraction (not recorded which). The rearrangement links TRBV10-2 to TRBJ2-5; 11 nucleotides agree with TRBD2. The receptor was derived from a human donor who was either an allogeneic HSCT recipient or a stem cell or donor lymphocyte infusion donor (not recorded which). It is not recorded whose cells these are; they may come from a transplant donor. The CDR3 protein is CASSELLTSGEETQYF. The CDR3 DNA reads TGCGCCAGCAGTGAACTCCTGACTAGCGGGGAAGAGACCCAGTACTTC.